The rows below give T cell receptor beta chains drawn from one sample of a study of blood T cell repertoires in COVID-19. TCRdb's copy holds only in-frame clones and misses some; the assay was immunoSEQ multiplex PCR. The table lists over 100,000 clones, about four fifths of them singletons, with approximately 16% in the top ten. Sequenced input: peripheral blood. The origin of the receptors is a man aged 55 to 69 with active or convalescent COVID-19. Both conserved end residues are part of each CDR3. A D gene is named only where the DNA matches it firmly. The size of a clone is reported for some rows only, either as once, few or many, or as a class for expanded clones.

abundance,v_gene,j_gene,len,d_gene,CDR3nt,CDR3aa
NA,TRBV2,TRBJ2-7,16,TRBD2,TGTGCCAGCACTGTGTCGAGGGCGGGAGGACCGTACGAGCAGTACTTC,CASTVSRAGGPYEQYF
NA,TRBV5-1,TRBJ2-3,15,TRBD2,TGCGCCAGCAGCTTGACTAGCGGGAGGGCAGATACGCAGTATTTT,CASSLTSGRADTQYF
NA,TRBV3-1/TRBV3-2,TRBJ2-2,14,TRBD2,TGTGCCAGCAGCAAGCGGGAGGGCACCGGGGAGCTGTTTTTT,CASSKREGTGELFF
NA,TRBV7-8,TRBJ2-4,16,TRBD2,TGTGCCAGCAGCTTGGGCGGGAGGGCCTCCAAAAACATTCAGTACTTC,CASSLGGRASKNIQYF
few,TRBV7-9,TRBJ2-1,15,NA,TGTGCCAGCAGCGTAACAGTGAGCTCCTACAATGAGCAGTTCTTC,CASSVTVSSYNEQFF
NA,TRBV3-1/TRBV3-2,TRBJ2-7,15,TRBD2,TGTGCCAGCAGCCAGGGATGGGGACTAGTGGAAGAGCAGTACTTC,CASSQGWGLVEEQYF
NA,TRBV5-1,TRBJ1-5,13,NA,TGCGCCAGCAGCTTGGAGCCAGGGGATCCCCAGCATTTT,CASSLEPGDPQHF
NA,TRBV6-4,TRBJ1-4,18,NA,TGTGCCAGCAGGCTGGCGGGGTGGGGCCCCCTATTTAATGAAAAACTGTTTTTT,CASRLAGWGPLFNEKLFF
NA,TRBV10-3,TRBJ2-7,14,TRBD1,TGTGCCATCAGAGGGGCAGGGGGCGCCTACGAGCAGTACTTC,CAIRGAGGAYEQYF
NA,TRBV6-4,TRBJ2-3,15,TRBD2,TGTGCCAGCAGTGACTCGGGACTACGCACAGATACGCAGTATTTT,CASSDSGLRTDTQYF
NA,TRBV5-5,TRBJ2-7,17,TRBD2,TGTGCCAGCAGCTTGGCACGCGGGCTAGCGGGAGGGAGCGAGCAGTACTTC,CASSLARGLAGGSEQYF
NA,TRBV7-2,TRBJ2-4,19,NA,TGTGCCAGCAGCTTAGTAGGGTCCGGCGGGGAGGCTAAGAAAAACATTCAGTACTTC,CASSLVGSGGEAKKNIQYF
NA,TRBV24-1,TRBJ2-1,9,NA,TGTGCCACCGGGGGCGAGCAGTTCTTC,CATGGEQFF
once,TRBV4-1,TRBJ2-7,13,NA,TGCGCCAGCAGCCAAGATCTCTTATACGAGCAGTACTTC,CASSQDLLYEQYF
many,TRBV7-3,TRBJ1-1,14,NA,TGTGCCAGCAGCCCACAGCCAGGCACCACTGAAGCTTTCTTT,CASSPQPGTTEAFF
NA,TRBV5-1,TRBJ2-1,15,NA,TGCGCCAGCAGCTTGGTAGGCGGGATAGGTGGTGAGCAGTTCTTC,CASSLVGGIGGEQFF
NA,TRBV24-1,TRBJ1-1,15,NA,TGTGCCACCAGTGATTCCTCCCGGGAGAACACTGAAGCTTTCTTT,CATSDSSRENTEAFF
NA,TRBV5-5,TRBJ1-2,15,NA,TGTGCCAGCAGCTCTCCAGGTGGGCTTAGCTATGGCTACACCTTC,CASSSPGGLSYGYTF
NA,TRBV5-1,TRBJ1-1,12,NA,TGCGCCAGCAGCCAGGAGAACACTGAAGCTTTCTTT,CASSQENTEAFF
NA,TRBV29-1,TRBJ2-7,13,TRBD1,TGCAGCGTGGGCCCGACAGGGTCCCACGAGCAGTACTTC,CSVGPTGSHEQYF
NA,TRBV7-2,TRBJ2-3,15,TRBD2,TGTGCCAGCAAAGGAAGCGGGAGGAGTACCTTGAGGCAGTATTTT,CASKGSGRSTLRQYF
NA,TRBV4-2,TRBJ2-5,16,TRBD1,TGTGCCAGCAGCCAAGAGAAGGGGGCAGGATCAAGGACCCAGTACTTC,CASSQEKGAGSRTQYF
NA,TRBV7-8,TRBJ2-3,15,TRBD2,TGTGCCAGCAGCTCCGGGACTAGCGGTACAGATACGCAGTATTTT,CASSSGTSGTDTQYF
NA,TRBV7-2,TRBJ2-4,14,NA,TGTGCCAGCAGCTCTACCCAGGGTCGGAACATTCAGTACTTC,CASSSTQGRNIQYF
NA,TRBV5-4,TRBJ2-5,14,TRBD1,TGTGCCAGCAGCGACGACAGGGGTGGAGAGACCCAGTACTTC,CASSDDRGGETQYF
NA,TRBV30,TRBJ1-5,18,TRBD1,TGTGCCTGGAGTGTACGTATTGGGACAGGGAGAACCAATCAGCCCCAGCATTTT,CAWSVRIGTGRTNQPQHF
NA,TRBV11-1,TRBJ2-7,13,NA,TGTGCCAGCAGTCCTCGGGGGTTTCGCGAGCAGTACTTC,CASSPRGFREQYF
NA,TRBV16,TRBJ2-7,15,NA,TGTGCCAGCAGCCATGGACACAGCCATACCTACGAGCAGTACTTC,CASSHGHSHTYEQYF